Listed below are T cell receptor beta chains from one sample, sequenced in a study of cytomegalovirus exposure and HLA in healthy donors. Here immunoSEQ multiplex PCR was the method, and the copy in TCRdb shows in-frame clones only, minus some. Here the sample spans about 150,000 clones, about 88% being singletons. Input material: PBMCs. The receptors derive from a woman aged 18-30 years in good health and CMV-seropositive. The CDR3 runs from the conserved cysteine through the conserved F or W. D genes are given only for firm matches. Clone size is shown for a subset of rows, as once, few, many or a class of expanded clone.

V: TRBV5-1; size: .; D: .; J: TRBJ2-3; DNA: TGCGCCAGCAGCCCCAACACAGATACGCAGTATTTT; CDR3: CASSPNTDTQYF
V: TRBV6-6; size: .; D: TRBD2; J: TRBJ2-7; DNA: TGTGCCAGCAGTTTCGCGGCGGGAGGGCCCTACGAGCAGTACTTC; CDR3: CASSFAAGGPYEQYF
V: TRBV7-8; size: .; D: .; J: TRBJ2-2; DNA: TGTGCCAGCAGCACAAACACCGGGGAGCTGTTTTTT; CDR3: CASSTNTGELFF
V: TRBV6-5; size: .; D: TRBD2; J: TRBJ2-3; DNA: TGTGCCAGCAAAGCGGGGGAACCTGCTACAGATACGCAGTATTTT; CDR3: CASKAGEPATDTQYF
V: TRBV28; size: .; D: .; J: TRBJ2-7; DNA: TGTGCCAGCAGTCTAGTGGATGCCTACGAGCAGTACTTC; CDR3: CASSLVDAYEQYF
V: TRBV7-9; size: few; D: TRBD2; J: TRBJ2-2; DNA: TGTGCCAGCAGCTTGACTAGCGGGAGTACCGGGGAGCTGTTTTTT; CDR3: CASSLTSGSTGELFF
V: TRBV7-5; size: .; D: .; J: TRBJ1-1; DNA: TGTGCCAGAAGCTTAACAGGGGCGAACACTGAAGCTTTCTTT; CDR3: CARSLTGANTEAFF
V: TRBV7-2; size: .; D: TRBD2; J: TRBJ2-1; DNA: TGTGCCAGCAGCTTAGGTCCCGGGAGGGCTGTCAATGAGCAGTTCTTC; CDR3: CASSLGPGRAVNEQFF
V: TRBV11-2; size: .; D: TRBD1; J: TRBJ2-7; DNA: TGTGCCAGCAGCTGGGGGACAGCTTCATCCTACGAGCAGTACTTC; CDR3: CASSWGTASSYEQYF
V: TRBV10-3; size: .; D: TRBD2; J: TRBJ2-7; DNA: TGTGCCATCCGGGGGGGCGGTCCAGGCTACGAGCAGTACTTC; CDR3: CAIRGGGPGYEQYF
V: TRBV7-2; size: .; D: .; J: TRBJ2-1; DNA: TGTGCCAGCAGCTTAAGTGAGAGCTCCTACAATGAGCAGTTCTTC; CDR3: CASSLSESSYNEQFF
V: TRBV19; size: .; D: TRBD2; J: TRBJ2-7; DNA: TGTGCCAGTATGTCAGTAGGGACTAGCGGGAGCTCCTACGAGCAGTACTTC; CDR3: CASMSVGTSGSSYEQYF
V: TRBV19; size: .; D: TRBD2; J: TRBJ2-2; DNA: TGTGCCAGTAGCTTACCGGGACTAGCGGACTTGCGGGGAGGAATATTTTTT; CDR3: CASSLPGLADLRGGIFF
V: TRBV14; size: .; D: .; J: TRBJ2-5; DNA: TGTGCCAGCAGCCAAGATCCCGAGGTAGAGACCCAGTACTTC; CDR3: CASSQDPEVETQYF
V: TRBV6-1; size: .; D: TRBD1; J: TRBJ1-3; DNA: TGTGCCAGCTCGGAACCCAGGGGGGACACCATATATTTT; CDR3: CASSEPRGDTIYF
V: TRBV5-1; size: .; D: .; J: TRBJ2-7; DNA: TGCGCCAGCAGCTTGGCCCTGAGCTCCTACGAGCAGTACTTC; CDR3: CASSLALSSYEQYF
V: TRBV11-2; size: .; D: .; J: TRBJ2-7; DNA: TGTGCCAGCAGCTTAGGAGGATATACCTACGAGCAGTACTTC; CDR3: CASSLGGYTYEQYF
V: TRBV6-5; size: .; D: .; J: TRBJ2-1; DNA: TGTGCCAGCAGTCCGACTAGATACTACAATGAGCAGTTCTTC; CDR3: CASSPTRYYNEQFF
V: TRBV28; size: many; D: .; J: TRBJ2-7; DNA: TGTGCCAGCAGTTTATGGGGGCCGCGTTTCGAGCAGTACTTC; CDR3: CASSLWGPRFEQYF
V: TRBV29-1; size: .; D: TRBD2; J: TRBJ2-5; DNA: TGCAGCGCCCACCGAGGGACTATAGCGGGGGTTGACCAAGAGACCCAGTACTTC; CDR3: CSAHRGTIAGVDQETQYF
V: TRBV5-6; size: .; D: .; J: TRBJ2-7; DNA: TGTGCCAGCAGCTTGGGTCAGGGGTATACTTCCTACGAGCAGTACTTC; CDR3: CASSLGQGYTSYEQYF
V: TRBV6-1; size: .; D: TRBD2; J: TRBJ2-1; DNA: TGTGCCAGCAGTGAATTGGGCGGGAGGGCCATTAATGAGCAGTTCTTC; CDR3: CASSELGGRAINEQFF
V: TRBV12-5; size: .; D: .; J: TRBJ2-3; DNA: TGTGCTAGTGGTTTGCGAGTAGGGGATAGCACAGATACGCAGTATTTT; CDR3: CASGLRVGDSTDTQYF
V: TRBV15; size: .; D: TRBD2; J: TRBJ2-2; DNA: TGTGCCACCAGCCGTGCGGGAGGCACCGGGGAGCTGTTTTTT; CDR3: CATSRAGGTGELFF
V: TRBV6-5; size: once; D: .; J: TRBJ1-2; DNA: TGTGCCAGCAGAGAGGGACTCAGGGGAGGGGGCTACACCTTC; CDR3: CASREGLRGGGYTF
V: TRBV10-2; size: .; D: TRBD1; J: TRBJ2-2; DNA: TGCGCCAGCAGGACAGGGGGCGGCGGGGAGCTGTTTTTT; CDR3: CASRTGGGGELFF
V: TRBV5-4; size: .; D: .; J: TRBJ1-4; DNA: TGTGCCAGCAGCTTGGCCCGTGCAACTAATGAAAAACTGTTTTTT; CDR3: CASSLARATNEKLFF
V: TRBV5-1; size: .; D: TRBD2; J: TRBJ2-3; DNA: TGCGCCAGCAGCTTGGGGCGGGAGGCCCTCACAGATACGCAGTATTTT; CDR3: CASSLGREALTDTQYF
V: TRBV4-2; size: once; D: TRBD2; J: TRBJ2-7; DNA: TGTGCCAGCAGCCAATCCGTCCAATGGGGAGGGAGCTCCTACGAGCAGTACTTC; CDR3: CASSQSVQWGGSSYEQYF
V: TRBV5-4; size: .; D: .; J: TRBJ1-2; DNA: TGTGCCAGCACCGTGTACGGACAGAACTATGGCTACACCTTC; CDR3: CASTVYGQNYGYTF
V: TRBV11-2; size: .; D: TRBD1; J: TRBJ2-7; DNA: TGTGCCAGCAGGCCCCGGACAGGGCTTCACGAGCAGTACTTC; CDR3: CASRPRTGLHEQYF
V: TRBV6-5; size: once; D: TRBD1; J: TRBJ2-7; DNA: TGTGCCAGCAGTTACTCGAGGACAGGGGGTCGTGTGTACTTC; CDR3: CASSYSRTGGRVYF
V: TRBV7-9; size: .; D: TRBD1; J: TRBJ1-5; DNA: TGTGCCAGCAGCTTGGGACAGGGGTTGCATCAGCCCCAGCATTTT; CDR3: CASSLGQGLHQPQHF
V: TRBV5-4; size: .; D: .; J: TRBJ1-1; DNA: TGTGCCAGCAGCTTCTTGACATTGAACACTGAAGCTTTCTTT; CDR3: CASSFLTLNTEAFF
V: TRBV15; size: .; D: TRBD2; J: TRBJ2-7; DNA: TGTGCCACCAGCAGACCCCGGACTAGCGGGGCCTACGAGCAGTACTTC; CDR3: CATSRPRTSGAYEQYF
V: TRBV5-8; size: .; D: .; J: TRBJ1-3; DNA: TGTGCCAGCAGCTTGAGGGGCCGGGTGGATGGAAACACCATATATTTT; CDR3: CASSLRGRVDGNTIYF
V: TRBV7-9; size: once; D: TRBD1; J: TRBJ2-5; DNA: TGTGCCAGCAGCTTAGCTGGGACAGGGTTTCAAGAGACCCAGTACTTC; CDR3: CASSLAGTGFQETQYF
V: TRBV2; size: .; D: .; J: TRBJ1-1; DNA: TGTGCCAGCAGTTATACTCAGGGTAACACTGAAGCTTTCTTT; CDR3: CASSYTQGNTEAFF
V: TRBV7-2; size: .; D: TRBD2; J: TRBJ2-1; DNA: TGTGCCAGCAGCTGGGGACTAGCGACCGATGAGCAGTTCTTC; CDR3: CASSWGLATDEQFF
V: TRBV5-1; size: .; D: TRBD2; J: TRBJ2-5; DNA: TGCGCCAGCAGCTTGGGAGCGGGAGAAGAGACCCAGTACTTC; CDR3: CASSLGAGEETQYF
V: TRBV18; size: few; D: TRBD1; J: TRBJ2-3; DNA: TGTGCCAGCTCACCACCGGTAACAGGGGCTAGCACAGATACGCAGTATTTT; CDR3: CASSPPVTGASTDTQYF
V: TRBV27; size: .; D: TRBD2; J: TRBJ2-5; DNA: TGTGCCAGCACCGAAGTCGGGGGGGGCGCAGAGACCCAGTACTTC; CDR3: CASTEVGGGAETQYF